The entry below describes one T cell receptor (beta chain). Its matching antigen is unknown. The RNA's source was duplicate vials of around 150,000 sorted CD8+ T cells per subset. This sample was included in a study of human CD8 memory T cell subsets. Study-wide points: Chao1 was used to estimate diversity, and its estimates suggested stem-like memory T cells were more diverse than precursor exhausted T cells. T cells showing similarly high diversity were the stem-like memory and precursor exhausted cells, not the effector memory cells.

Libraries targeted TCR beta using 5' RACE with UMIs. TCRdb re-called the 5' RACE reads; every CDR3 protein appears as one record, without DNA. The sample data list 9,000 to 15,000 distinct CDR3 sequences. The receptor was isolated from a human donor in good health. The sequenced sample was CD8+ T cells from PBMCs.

The CDR3 loop is CASSRPEGMATGELFF. This rearrangement joins TRBV7-6 to TRBJ2-2; TCRdb's D call of TRBD1 is untestable without DNA. The CDR3 spans 16 residues. In germline, CDR1 is SGHVS, CDR2 FNYEAQ. The full variable domain, with the rest looked up from reference TRBV7-6 and TRBJ2-2, is GAGVSQSPRYKVTKRGQDVALRCDPISGHVSLYWYRQALGQGPEFLTYFNYEAQQDKSGLPNDRFSAERPEGSISTLTIQRTEQRDSAMYRCASSRPEGMATGELFFGEGSRLTVL.